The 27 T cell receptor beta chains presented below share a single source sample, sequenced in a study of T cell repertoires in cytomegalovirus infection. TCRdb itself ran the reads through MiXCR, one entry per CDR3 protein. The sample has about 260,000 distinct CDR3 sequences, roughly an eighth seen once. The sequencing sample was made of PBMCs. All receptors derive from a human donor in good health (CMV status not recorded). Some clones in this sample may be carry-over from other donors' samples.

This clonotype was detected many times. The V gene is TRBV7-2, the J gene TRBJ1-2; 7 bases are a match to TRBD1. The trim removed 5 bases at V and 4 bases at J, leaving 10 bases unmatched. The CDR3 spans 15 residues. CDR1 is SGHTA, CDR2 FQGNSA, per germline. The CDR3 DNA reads TGTGCCAGCAGCGACCGACAGGGAGCTACCTATGGCTACACCTTC. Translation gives CASSDRQGATYGYTF.

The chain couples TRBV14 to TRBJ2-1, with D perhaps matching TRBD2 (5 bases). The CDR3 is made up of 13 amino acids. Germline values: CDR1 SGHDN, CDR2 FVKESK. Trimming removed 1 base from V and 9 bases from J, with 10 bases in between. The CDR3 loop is CASSQVGVPEQFF. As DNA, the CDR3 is TGTGCCAGCAGCCAAGTCGGGGTTCCTGAGCAGTTCTTC.

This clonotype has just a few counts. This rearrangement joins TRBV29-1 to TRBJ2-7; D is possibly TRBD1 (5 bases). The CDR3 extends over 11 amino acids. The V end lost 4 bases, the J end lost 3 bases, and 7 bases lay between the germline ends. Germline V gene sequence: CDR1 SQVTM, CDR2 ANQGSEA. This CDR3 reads CSVVRDYEQYF. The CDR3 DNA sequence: TGCAGCGTTGTCAGGGACTACGAGCAGTACTTC.

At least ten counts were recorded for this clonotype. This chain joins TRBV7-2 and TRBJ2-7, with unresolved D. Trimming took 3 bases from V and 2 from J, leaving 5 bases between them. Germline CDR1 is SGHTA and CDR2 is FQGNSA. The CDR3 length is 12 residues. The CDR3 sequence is CASSLNAYEQYF. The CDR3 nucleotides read TGTGCCAGCAGCTTGAACGCCTACGAGCAGTACTTC.

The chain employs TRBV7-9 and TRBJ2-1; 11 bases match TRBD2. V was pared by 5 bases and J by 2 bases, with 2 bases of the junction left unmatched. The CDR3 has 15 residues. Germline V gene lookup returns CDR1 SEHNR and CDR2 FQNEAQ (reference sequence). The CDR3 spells CASSQLAGAYNEQFF. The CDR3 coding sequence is TGTGCCAGCAGCCAACTAGCGGGAGCCTACAATGAGCAGTTCTTC. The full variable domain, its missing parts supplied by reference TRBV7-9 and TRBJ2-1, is DTGVSQNPRHKITKRGQNVTFRCDPISEHNRLYWYRQTLGQGPEFLTYFQNEAQLEKSRLLSDRFSAERPKGSFSTLEIQRTEQGDSAMYLCASSQLAGAYNEQFFGPGTRLTVL.

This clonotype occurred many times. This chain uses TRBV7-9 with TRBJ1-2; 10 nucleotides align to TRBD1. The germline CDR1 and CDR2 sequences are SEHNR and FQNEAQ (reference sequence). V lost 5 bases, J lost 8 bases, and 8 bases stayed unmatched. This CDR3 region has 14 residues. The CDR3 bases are TGTGCCAGCAGCCGCGACAGGGGGCGAGTCGGCTACACCTTC. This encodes CASSRDRGRVGYTF.

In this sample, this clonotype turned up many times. CDR3 DNA: TGTGCCAGCAGGACCCGAAGGGATAGCAATCAGCCCCAGCATTTT. Its translation is CASRTRRDSNQPQHF. The rearrangement links TRBV6-2 or TRBV6-3 to TRBJ1-5; D unresolved. CDR1 MNHEY and CDR2 SVGEGT come from the germline V gene. The CDR3 contains 15 residues. V was clipped by 6 bases and J by 0 bases, with 12 bases between them.

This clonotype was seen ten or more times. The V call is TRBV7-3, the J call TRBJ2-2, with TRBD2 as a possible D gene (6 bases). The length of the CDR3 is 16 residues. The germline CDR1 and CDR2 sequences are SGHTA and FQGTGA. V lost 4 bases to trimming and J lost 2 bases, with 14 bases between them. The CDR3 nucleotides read TGTGCCAGCAGCTACGCCGGGACTCGAAACACCGGGGAGCTGTTTTTT. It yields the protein CASSYAGTRNTGELFF.

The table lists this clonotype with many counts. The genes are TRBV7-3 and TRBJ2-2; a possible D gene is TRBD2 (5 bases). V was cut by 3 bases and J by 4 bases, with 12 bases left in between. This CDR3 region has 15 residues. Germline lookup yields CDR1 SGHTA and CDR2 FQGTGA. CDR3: CASSLGSPGTGELFF. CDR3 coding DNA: TGTGCCAGCAGCTTGGGGAGCCCTGGCACCGGGGAGCTGTTTTTT. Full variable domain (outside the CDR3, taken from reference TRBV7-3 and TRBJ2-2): GAGVSQTPSNKVTEKGKYVELRCDPISGHTALYWYRQSLGQGPEFLIYFQGTGAADDSGLPNDRFFAVRPEGSVSTLKIQRTERGDSAVYLCASSLGSPGTGELFFGEGSRLTVL.

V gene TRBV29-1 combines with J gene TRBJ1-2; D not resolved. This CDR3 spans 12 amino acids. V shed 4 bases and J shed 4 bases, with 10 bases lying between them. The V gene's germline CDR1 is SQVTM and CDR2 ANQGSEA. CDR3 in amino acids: CSVGGEGYGYTF. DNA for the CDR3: TGCAGCGTTGGGGGTGAGGGCTATGGCTACACCTTC. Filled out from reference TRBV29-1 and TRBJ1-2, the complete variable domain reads SAVISQKPSRDICQRGTSLTIQCQVDSQVTMMFWYRQQPGQSLTLIATANQGSEATYESGFVIDKFPISRPNLTFSTLTVSNMSPEDSSIYLCSVGGEGYGYTFGSGTRLTVV.

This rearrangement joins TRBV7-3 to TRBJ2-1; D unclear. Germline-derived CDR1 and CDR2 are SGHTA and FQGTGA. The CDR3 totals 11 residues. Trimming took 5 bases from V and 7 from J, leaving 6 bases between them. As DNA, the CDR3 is TGTGCCAGCAGCGCCTTTAATGAGCAGTTCTTC. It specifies CASSAFNEQFF.

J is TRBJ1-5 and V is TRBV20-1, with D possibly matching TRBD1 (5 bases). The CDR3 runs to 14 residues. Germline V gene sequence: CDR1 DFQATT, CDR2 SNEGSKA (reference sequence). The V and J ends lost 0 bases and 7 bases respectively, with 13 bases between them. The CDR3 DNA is TGCAGTGCTAGAGATCCCGCAGGGACCCAGCCCCAGCATTTT. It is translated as CSARDPAGTQPQHF.

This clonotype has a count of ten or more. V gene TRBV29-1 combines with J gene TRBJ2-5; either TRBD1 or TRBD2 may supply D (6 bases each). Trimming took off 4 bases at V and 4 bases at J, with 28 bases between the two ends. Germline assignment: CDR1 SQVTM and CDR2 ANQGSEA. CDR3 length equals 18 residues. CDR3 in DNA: TGCAGCGTTGGGGGAGTATGGGGGGACACTCACTCTGTAGAGACCCAGTACTTC. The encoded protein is CSVGGVWGDTHSVETQYF.

CDR3 nucleotides: TGTGCCAGCAGTGTAGGGGCGGGTACACCCCTCCACTTT. This sequence encodes CASSVGAGTPLHF. The chain links TRBV25-1 to TRBJ1-6, with D perhaps TRBD1 (5 bases). This CDR3 region has 13 residues. The V gene lost 4 bases and the J gene lost 11 bases, with 12 bases spanning the gap. CDR1 is MGHDK, CDR2 SYGVNS, per germline.

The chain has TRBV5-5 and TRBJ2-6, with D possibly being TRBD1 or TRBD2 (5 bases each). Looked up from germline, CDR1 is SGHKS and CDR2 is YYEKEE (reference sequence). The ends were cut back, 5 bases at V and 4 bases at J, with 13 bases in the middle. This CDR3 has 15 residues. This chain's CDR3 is CASSGWGTGANVLTF. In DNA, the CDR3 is TGTGCCAGCAGTGGGTGGGGGACCGGGGCCAACGTCCTGACTTTC.

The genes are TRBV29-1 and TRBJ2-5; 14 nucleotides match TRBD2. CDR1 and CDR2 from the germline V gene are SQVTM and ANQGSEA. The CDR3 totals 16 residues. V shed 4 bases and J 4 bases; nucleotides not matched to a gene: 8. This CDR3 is CSVVFGTSGSRETQYF. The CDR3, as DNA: TGCAGCGTTGTTTTTGGGACTAGCGGGAGCAGAGAGACCCAGTACTTC.

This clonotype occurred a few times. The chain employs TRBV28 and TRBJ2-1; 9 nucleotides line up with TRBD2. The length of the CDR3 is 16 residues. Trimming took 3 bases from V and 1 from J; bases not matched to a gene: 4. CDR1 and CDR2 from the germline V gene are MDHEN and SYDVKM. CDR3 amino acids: CASSFYSGRSYNEQFF. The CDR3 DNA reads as TGTGCCAGCAGTTTTTATAGCGGGAGATCCTACAATGAGCAGTTCTTC.

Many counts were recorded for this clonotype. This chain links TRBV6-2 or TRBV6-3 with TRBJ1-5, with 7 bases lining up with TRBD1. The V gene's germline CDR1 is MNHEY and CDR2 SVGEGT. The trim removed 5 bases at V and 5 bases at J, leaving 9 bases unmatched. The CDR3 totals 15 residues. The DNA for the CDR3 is TGTGCCAGCAGTCACCCAGACAGGGTGGATCAGCCCCAGCATTTT. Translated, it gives CASSHPDRVDQPQHF.

This CDR3 reads CAISEWEDYYGYTF. The CDR3 DNA reads as TGTGCCATCAGTGAGTGGGAGGACTACTATGGCTACACCTTC. J is TRBJ1-2 and V is TRBV10-3, with unresolved D. Deletions cut 1 base from V and 3 bases from J, with 9 bases between. The CDR3 spans 14 residues. Per germline, CDR1 ENHRY and CDR2 SYGVKD.

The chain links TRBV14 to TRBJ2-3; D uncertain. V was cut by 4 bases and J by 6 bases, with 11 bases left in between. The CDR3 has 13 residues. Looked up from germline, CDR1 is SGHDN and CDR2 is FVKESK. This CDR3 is CASSPNLWDTQYF. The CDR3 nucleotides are TGTGCCAGCAGCCCCAACCTTTGGGATACGCAGTATTTT.

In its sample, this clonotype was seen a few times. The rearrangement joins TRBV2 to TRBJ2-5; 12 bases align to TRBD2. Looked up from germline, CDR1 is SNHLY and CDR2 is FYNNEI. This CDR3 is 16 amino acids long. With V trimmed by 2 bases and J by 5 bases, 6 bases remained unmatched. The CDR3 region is CASSERLAGEDETQYF. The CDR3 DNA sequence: TGTGCCAGCAGTGAAAGACTAGCGGGAGAGGATGAGACCCAGTACTTC. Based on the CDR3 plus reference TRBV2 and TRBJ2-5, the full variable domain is EPEVTQTPSHQVTQMGQEVILRCVPISNHLYFYWYRQILGQKVEFLVSFYNNEISEKSEIFDDQFSVERPDGSNFTLKIRSTKLEDSAMYFCASSERLAGEDETQYFGPGTRLLVL.

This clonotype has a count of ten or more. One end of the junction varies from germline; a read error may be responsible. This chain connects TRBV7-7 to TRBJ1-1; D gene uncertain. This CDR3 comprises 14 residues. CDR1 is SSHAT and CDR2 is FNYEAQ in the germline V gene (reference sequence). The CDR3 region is CASTIIPPNTEAFF. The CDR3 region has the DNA TGTGCTAGCACCATAATCCCACCGAACACTGAAGCTTTCTTT. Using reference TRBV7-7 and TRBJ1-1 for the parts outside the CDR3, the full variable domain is GAGVSQSPRYKVTKRGQDVTLRCDPISSHATLYWYQQALGQGPEFLTYFNYEAQPDKSGLPSDRFSAERPEGSISTLTIQRTEQRDSAMYRCASTIIPPNTEAFFGQGTRLTVV.

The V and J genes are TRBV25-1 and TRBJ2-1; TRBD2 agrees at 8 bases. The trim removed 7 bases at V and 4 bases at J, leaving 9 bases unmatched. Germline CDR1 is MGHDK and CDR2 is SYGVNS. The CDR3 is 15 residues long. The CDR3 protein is CASTAPGTRYNEQFF. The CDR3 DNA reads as TGTGCCAGCACCGCTCCCGGGACTAGGTACAATGAGCAGTTCTTC.

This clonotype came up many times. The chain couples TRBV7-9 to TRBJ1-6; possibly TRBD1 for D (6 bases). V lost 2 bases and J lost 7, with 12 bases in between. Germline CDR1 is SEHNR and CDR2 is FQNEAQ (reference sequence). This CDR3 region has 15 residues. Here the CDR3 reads CASSLSGAENSPLHF. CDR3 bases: TGTGCCAGCAGCTTATCAGGGGCCGAGAATTCACCCCTCCACTTT.

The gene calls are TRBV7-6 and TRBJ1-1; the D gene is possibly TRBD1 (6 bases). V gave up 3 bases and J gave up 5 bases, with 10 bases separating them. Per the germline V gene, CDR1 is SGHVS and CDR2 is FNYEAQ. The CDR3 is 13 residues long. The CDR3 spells CASSFDRRTEAFF. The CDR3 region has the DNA TGTGCCAGCAGCTTCGACAGGAGGACTGAAGCTTTCTTT.

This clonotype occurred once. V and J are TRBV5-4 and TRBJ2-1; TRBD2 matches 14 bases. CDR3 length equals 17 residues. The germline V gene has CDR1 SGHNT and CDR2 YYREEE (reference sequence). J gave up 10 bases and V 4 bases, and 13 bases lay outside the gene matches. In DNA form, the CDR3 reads TGTGCCAGCAGCGAGAGTACCGGGACTAGCGGGAGAGGGGAGCAGTTCTTC. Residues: CASSESTGTSGRGEQFF.

The CDR3: CASSFMGTGETQYF. The CDR3, as DNA: TGTGCCAGCAGCTTTATGGGGACGGGGGAGACCCAGTACTTC. The chain uses TRBV11-3 and TRBJ2-5, with D perhaps given as TRBD1 or TRBD2 (5 bases each). The germline CDR1 and CDR2 sequences are SGHNT and YENEEA. Between the trimmed V and J ends, which lost 3 bases and 5 bases, there was a span of 13 bases. The CDR3 sequence is 14 residues long.